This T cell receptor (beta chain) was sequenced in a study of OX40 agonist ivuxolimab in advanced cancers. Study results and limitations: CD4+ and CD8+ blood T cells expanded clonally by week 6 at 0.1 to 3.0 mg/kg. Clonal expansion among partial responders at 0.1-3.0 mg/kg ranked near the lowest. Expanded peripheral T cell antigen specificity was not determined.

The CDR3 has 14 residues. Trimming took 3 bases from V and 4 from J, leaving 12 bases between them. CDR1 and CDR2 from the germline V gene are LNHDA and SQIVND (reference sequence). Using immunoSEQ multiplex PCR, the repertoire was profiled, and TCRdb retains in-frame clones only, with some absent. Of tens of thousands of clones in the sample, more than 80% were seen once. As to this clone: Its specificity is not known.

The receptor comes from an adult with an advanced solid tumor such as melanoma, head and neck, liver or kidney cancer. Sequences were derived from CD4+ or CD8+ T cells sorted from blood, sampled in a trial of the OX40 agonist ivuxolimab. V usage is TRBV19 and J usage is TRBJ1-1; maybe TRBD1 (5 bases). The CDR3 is CASSIRREVTEAFF. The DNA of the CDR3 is TGTGCCAGTAGTATCCGCAGGGAAGTCACTGAAGCTTTCTTT.